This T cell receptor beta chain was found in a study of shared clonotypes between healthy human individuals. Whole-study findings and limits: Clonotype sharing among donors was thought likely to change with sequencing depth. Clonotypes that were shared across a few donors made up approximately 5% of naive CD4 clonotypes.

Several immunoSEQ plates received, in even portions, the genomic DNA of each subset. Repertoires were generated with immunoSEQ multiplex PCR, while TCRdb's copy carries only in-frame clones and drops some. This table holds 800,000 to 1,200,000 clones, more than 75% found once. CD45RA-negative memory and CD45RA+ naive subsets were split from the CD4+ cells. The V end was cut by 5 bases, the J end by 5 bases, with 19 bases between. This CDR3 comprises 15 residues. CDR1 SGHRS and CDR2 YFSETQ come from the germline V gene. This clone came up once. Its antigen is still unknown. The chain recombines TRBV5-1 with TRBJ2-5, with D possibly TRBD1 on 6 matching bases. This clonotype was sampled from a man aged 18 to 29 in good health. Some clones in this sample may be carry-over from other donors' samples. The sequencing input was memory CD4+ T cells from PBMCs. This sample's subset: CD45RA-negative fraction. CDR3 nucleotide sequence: TGCGCCAGCAGGAAGGACAGCCCCGTTAAGGAGACCCAGTACTTC. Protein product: CASRKDSPVKETQYF.